A single sample is the source of the 24 T cell receptor beta chains below, sequenced in a study of T cell responses to AZD1222 COVID-19 vaccine. TCRdb's copy holds only in-frame clones and misses some; the assay was immunoSEQ multiplex PCR. The sample lists over 150,000 clones; 85% to 95% were seen once. The material was peripheral blood, obtained on day 0 of AZD1222 vaccination. These TCRs come from an adult in good health.

V and J are TRBV6-2 or TRBV6-3 and TRBJ1-1; TRBD1 might be the D (6 bases). Trimming stripped 5 bases from V and 0 bases from J, with 10 bases between. The CDR3 loop spans 14 amino acids. Germline CDR1 is MNHEY and CDR2 is SVGEGT. CDR3 sequence: CASSPDSLNTEAFF. CDR3 in DNA: TGTGCCAGCAGTCCGGACAGCTTGAACACTGAAGCTTTCTTT.

In this sample, this clone turned up once. The chain links TRBV24-1 to TRBJ2-2; 9 nucleotides match TRBD2. The V and J ends lost 10 bases and 5 bases, in that order; junction bases with no gene match: 7. Germline V gene lookup returns CDR1 KGHDR and CDR2 SFDVKD. The CDR3 is 14 residues long. The CDR3 nucleotides are TGTGCCACAACCGGGACTAGCCATACCGGGGAGCTGTTTTTT. This translates into CATTGTSHTGELFF.

The rearrangement links TRBV18 to TRBJ2-7; D gene ambiguous. V was pared by 0 bases and J by 0 bases, with 12 bases between. CDR3 length equals 16 residues. CDR1 KGHSH and CDR2 LQKENI come from the germline V gene. DNA of the CDR3: TGTGCCAGCTCACCACCGCGGCCGTCCAGCTCCTACGAGCAGTACTTC. Translation: CASSPPRPSSSYEQYF.

The DNA of the CDR3 is TGTGCCAGCTCCCCCCGAGGGGCTCCATATGGCTACACCTTC. Protein product: CASSPRGAPYGYTF. The rearrangement uses TRBV18 and TRBJ1-2; perhaps TRBD1 as D (5 bases). V dropped 6 bases and J dropped 5 bases, with 16 bases sitting between them. This CDR3 has 14 residues. Germline CDR1 reads KGHSH; CDR2 reads LQKENI.

The chain joins TRBV7-2 to TRBJ1-1, with TRBD1 as a possible D gene (6 bases). Germline V gives CDR1 SGHTA, CDR2 FQGNSA. The V gene lost 0 bases and the J gene lost 0 bases, with 26 bases spanning the gap. The CDR3 totals 21 residues. CDR3 residues: CASSLAPIFLDSSNMNTEAFF. The CDR3, as DNA: TGTGCCAGCAGCTTAGCCCCTATCTTTTTGGACAGCTCCAACATGAACACTGAAGCTTTCTTT.

This CDR3 reads CASSRDGDYGYTF. DNA of the CDR3: TGTGCCAGCAGCCGCGACGGAGACTATGGCTACACCTTC. The chain is built from TRBV6-2 or TRBV6-3 and TRBJ1-2; no clear D. In germline, CDR1 is MNHEY, CDR2 SVGEGT. This CDR3 contains 13 residues. The ends were cut back, 6 bases at V and 3 bases at J, with 11 bases in the middle.

The J gene is TRBJ1-6, the V gene TRBV28, with D possibly being TRBD1 (6 bases). The V gene lost 6 bases and the J gene lost 7 bases, with 10 bases spanning the gap. Germline V gene sequence: CDR1 MDHEN, CDR2 SYDVKM. The CDR3 is 13 residues long. The CDR3 DNA reads TGTGCCAGCAGGGGGGCGCGGAATTCACCCCTCCACTTT. Protein: CASRGARNSPLHF.

V usage is TRBV27 and J usage is TRBJ1-1, with D unresolved. Germline V gene sequence: CDR1 MNHEY, CDR2 SMNVEV (reference sequence). The length of the CDR3 is 15 residues. Trimming removed 6 bases at V and 4 bases at J, with 18 bases between. CDR3 residues: CASRLSPQAGTEAFF. The CDR3 nucleotides are TGTGCCAGCAGGCTATCTCCCCAGGCCGGCACTGAAGCTTTCTTT.

This chain joins TRBV27 and TRBJ2-6, with a tentative D call TRBD1 (5 bases). The V end lost 3 bases, the J end lost 2 bases, and 14 bases lay between the germline ends. The CDR3 loop spans 17 amino acids. Germline V gene data show CDR1 as MNHEY and CDR2 as SMNVEV (reference sequence). CDR3 DNA: TGTGCCAGCAGTTTTTCGGTCCAGGGCCCTGGGGCCAACGTCCTGACTTTC. Translation: CASSFSVQGPGANVLTF.

V is TRBV7-9 and J is TRBJ1-2, with 11 bases aligning to TRBD1. The CDR3 covers 16 residues. Germline CDR1 and CDR2: SEHNR and FQNEAQ (reference sequence). J gave up 6 bases and V 4 bases, and 10 bases lay outside the gene matches. CDR3 sequence: CASSSPGQGEIDGYTF. The CDR3 region has the DNA TGTGCCAGCAGCTCGCCGGGACAGGGGGAAATCGATGGCTACACCTTC. Complete variable domain (other parts from reference TRBV7-9 and TRBJ1-2): DTGVSQNPRHKITKRGQNVTFRCDPISEHNRLYWYRQTLGQGPEFLTYFQNEAQLEKSRLLSDRFSAERPKGSFSTLEIQRTEQGDSAMYLCASSSPGQGEIDGYTFGSGTRLTVV.

The chain couples TRBV27 to TRBJ1-6, with D maybe TRBD1 (5 bases). The germline gives CDR1 MNHEY, CDR2 SMNVEV (reference sequence). Trimming shortened V by 5 bases and J by 6 bases, and 20 bases separated the two germline ends. The CDR3 has 17 residues. The CDR3 spells CASSPGLFRVGNSPLHF. The CDR3, as DNA: TGTGCCAGCAGTCCAGGCTTGTTCAGGGTCGGTAATTCACCCCTCCACTTT.

The rearrangement links TRBV5-1 to TRBJ1-4; D is unclear. V was trimmed by 0 bases and J by 5 bases, leaving 11 bases between them. This CDR3 has 15 amino acids. Germline V lookup: CDR1 SGHRS, CDR2 YFSETQ. The chain's CDR3 is CASSLDPGENEKLFF. As DNA, the CDR3 is TGCGCCAGCAGCTTGGATCCGGGTGAGAATGAAAAACTGTTTTTT. Based on the CDR3 plus reference TRBV5-1 and TRBJ1-4, the full variable domain is KAGVTQTPRYLIKTRGQQVTLSCSPISGHRSVSWYQQTPGQGLQFLFEYFSETQRNKGNFPGRFSGRQFSNSRSEMNVSTLELGDSALYLCASSLDPGENEKLFFGSGTQLSVL.

The chain combines TRBV6-5 with TRBJ1-2; 7 nucleotides line up with TRBD1. CDR1 and CDR2 (germline): MNHEY, SVGAGI. The CDR3 spans 16 residues. V shed 0 bases and J 6 bases; nucleotides not matched to a gene: 10. CDR3 region: CASSYSRAGGNHGYTF. As DNA, the CDR3 is TGTGCCAGCAGTTACTCGAGGGCAGGGGGGAATCATGGCTACACCTTC.

This chain connects TRBV30 to TRBJ2-6; D unclear. The ends were cut back, 1 base at V and 3 bases at J, with 7 bases in the middle. Germline values: CDR1 GTSNPN, CDR2 SVGIG (reference sequence). The CDR3 spans 14 residues. The CDR3 here is CAWSGVYGANVLTF. CDR3 coding DNA: TGTGCCTGGAGTGGTGTCTATGGGGCCAACGTCCTGACTTTC.

As DNA, the CDR3 is TGTGCCAGCAGCCAAGATAGGGCTAGCGGTAATGAGCAGTTCTTC. The encoded protein is CASSQDRASGNEQFF. The chain joins TRBV4-2 to TRBJ2-1; 7 bases agree with TRBD2. Germline trimming cut 0 bases from V and 7 bases from J; bases unmatched to any gene: 6. There are 15 residues in the CDR3. Germline loops: CDR1 LGHNA, CDR2 YNFKEQ.

V and J are TRBV4-1 and TRBJ1-1; TRBD1 aligns across 7 bases. J gave up 0 bases and V 1 base, and 8 bases lay outside the gene matches. This CDR3 is built from 17 residues. Germline lookup yields CDR1 MGHRA and CDR2 YSYEKL. As DNA, the CDR3 is TGCGCCAGCAGCCAAGTTACAGGGGCCGTTGTGAACACTGAAGCTTTCTTT. Translated, it gives CASSQVTGAVVNTEAFF.

V is TRBV27 and J is TRBJ2-5; D may be TRBD2 (7 bases). Trimming removed 6 bases at V and 6 bases at J, with 23 bases between. Germline V gene data show CDR1 as MNHEY and CDR2 as SMNVEV (reference sequence). This CDR3 is 16 amino acids long. The CDR3 region is CASSGGGGAWEKTQYF. The CDR3 DNA reads TGTGCCAGCAGCGGAGGAGGGGGGGCCTGGGAAAAGACCCAGTACTTC.

The CDR3 DNA follows: TGTGCCAGCTCACCTCCAGGACAGAACACTGAAGCTTTCTTT. Translated, it gives CASSPPGQNTEAFF. This rearrangement joins TRBV18 to TRBJ1-1; D might be TRBD1 (5 bases). The V gene's germline CDR1 is KGHSH and CDR2 LQKENI. The CDR3 covers 14 residues. Trimming left V 3 bases short and J 1 base short, with 9 bases between.

V gene TRBV5-1 combines with J gene TRBJ1-2, with 8 bases fitting TRBD1. The CDR3 extends over 15 amino acids. Germline-derived CDR1 and CDR2 are SGHRS and YFSETQ. Trimming at V came to 4 bases and at J to 0 bases, leaving 5 bases not matched to a gene. The CDR3 coding sequence is TGCGCCAGCAGCCCCGGACAGGGAGCTAACTATGGCTACACCTTC. Residues: CASSPGQGANYGYTF.

The chain combines TRBV6-2 or TRBV6-3 with TRBJ1-4, with D maybe TRBD1 (6 bases). The CDR3 consists of 14 residues. Trimming removed 2 bases from V and 8 bases from J, with 12 bases in between. Looked up from germline, CDR1 is MNHEY and CDR2 is SVGEGT. The CDR3 DNA reads as TGTGCCAGCAGTTACGGGGGCTCGGTCGAAAAACTGTTTTTT. Translating gives CASSYGGSVEKLFF.

The J gene is TRBJ2-1, the V gene TRBV19; TRBD2 is a possible D gene (6 bases). CDR1 is LNHDA and CDR2 is SQIVND in the germline V gene (reference sequence). Trimming stripped 5 bases from V and 2 bases from J, with 10 bases between. The CDR3 is 14 amino acids. The CDR3 DNA follows: TGTGCCAGTAGTTCGGGACTCCCCTACAATGAGCAGTTCTTC. Translated, it gives CASSSGLPYNEQFF.

This clone was seen only once. The chain joins TRBV25-1 to TRBJ2-2; D is unclear. Trimming took 0 bases from V and 5 from J, leaving 4 bases between them. CDR3 length: 13 amino acids. Germline CDR1 and CDR2: MGHDK and SYGVNS. The CDR3 nucleotides read TGTGCCAGCAGTGAATATTATACCGGGGAGCTGTTTTTT. As protein: CASSEYYTGELFF.

This clone was seen once. The chain carries TRBV2 and TRBJ2-1, with D unresolved. The CDR3 is made up of 11 amino acids. Germline-derived CDR1 and CDR2 are SNHLY and FYNNEI. The V end was cut by 6 bases, the J end by 10 bases, with 10 bases between. For the CDR3, the DNA is TGTGCCAGCAGCCTTATATCAGAGCAGTTCTTC. It is translated as CASSLISEQFF.

The rearrangement links TRBV5-4 to TRBJ1-6; D may be TRBD1 (5 bases). Germline loops: CDR1 SGHNT, CDR2 YYREEE (reference sequence). With 3 bases removed from V and 7 bases from J, the gap between germline ends came to 11 bases. There are 14 residues in the CDR3. The CDR3 is CASSWGTGNSPLHF. CDR3 bases: TGTGCCAGCAGCTGGGGGACGGGAAATTCACCCCTCCACTTT.